The source of this T cell receptor beta chain is a study of cytomegalovirus exposure and HLA in healthy donors. Study as a whole: Approximately 81% of 300 to 450 genotyped donors fell in the Caucasian-associated ancestry cluster.

The PCR made use of 60 Vbeta and 13 Jbeta primers. TCRdb's copy holds only in-frame clones and misses some; the assay was immunoSEQ multiplex PCR. This sample's table has about 47,000 clones. With respect to this clone: Its target is unknown.

Study outcomes and limitations: Later analysis indicated greater clonal expansion among HLA-associated TCR beta chains than among equally common other chains. The likely origin of a cluster of highly shared sequence variants was a sequencing artifact.

With 6 bases removed from V and 1 base from J, the gap between germline ends came to 8 bases. The CDR3 contains 13 residues. The germline V gene encodes CDR1 SGHTA and CDR2 FQGTGA. The origin of this receptor is a male donor in good health and CMV-seronegative. The chain carries TRBV7-3 and TRBJ2-3; D is unclear. Material for sequencing was PBMCs. The DNA of the CDR3 is TGTGCCAGCAGTAGACACGGCACAGATACGCAGTATTTT. Its protein product is CASSRHGTDTQYF.